The present T cell receptor beta chain was sequenced within a study of T cell changes during pregnancy in multiple sclerosis. Method: immunoSEQ multiplex PCR; TCRdb's copy keeps in-frame clones and lacks some. The sample lists fewer than 85,000 clones, roughly 96% occurring once. This clone was picked up one time. The sequenced sample was peripheral blood, obtained in the second trimester of pregnancy. The clonotype comes from a female donor with multiple sclerosis, enrolled in a pregnancy study.

In DNA form, the CDR3 reads TGTGCCAGTAGCCAAACCGGGACAGGGAGCACTGAAGCTTTCTTT. Translated: CASSQTGTGSTEAFF. The chain couples TRBV19 to TRBJ1-1, with 9 bases that match TRBD1. This CDR3 comprises 15 residues. The trim removed 6 bases at V and 4 bases at J, leaving 9 bases unmatched. Germline CDR1 reads LNHDA; CDR2 reads SQIVND (reference sequence).